This T cell receptor beta chain stems from a study of T-cell reconstitution after alpha-beta-depleted transplantation in children. The CDR3 consists of 15 residues. J was trimmed by 1 base and V by 1 base; bases with no gene match: 4. CDR1 SGHAT and CDR2 FQNNGV come from the germline V gene. This clonotype was counted at least ten times. Unique molecular identifiers were incorporated into the prepared TCRbeta library. A single record per CDR3 protein comes from TCRdb applying MiXCR to the PCR reads. This sample carries about half a million distinct CDR3 sequences, roughly an eighth of them seen once, and the ten largest clones take about 5.4%.

Source: PBMCs from the stem cell graft donor, taken from the stem cell graft. V is TRBV11-2 and J is TRBJ2-7; 7 bases agree with TRBD2. This clonotype was obtained from a human donor who donated a stem cell graft to a child with combined immunodeficiency. CDR3 amino acids: CASSLAGGGSYEQYF. The CDR3 DNA is TGTGCCAGCAGCTTAGCGGGGGGAGGGTCCTACGAGCAGTACTTC.